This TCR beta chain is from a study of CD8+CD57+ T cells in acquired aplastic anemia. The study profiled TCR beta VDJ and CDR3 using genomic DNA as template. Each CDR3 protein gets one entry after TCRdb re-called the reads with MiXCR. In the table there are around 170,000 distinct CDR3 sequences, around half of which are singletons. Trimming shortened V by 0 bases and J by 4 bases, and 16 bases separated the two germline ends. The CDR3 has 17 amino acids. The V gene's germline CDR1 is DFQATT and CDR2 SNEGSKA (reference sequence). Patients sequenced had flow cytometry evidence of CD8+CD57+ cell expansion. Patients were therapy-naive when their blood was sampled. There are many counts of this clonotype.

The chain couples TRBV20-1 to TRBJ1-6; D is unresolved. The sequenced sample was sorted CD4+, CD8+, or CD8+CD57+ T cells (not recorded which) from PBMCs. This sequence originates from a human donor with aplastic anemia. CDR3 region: CSARDRGSSSYNSPLHF. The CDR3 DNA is TGCAGTGCTAGAGATAGAGGGTCGAGCTCGTATAATTCACCCCTCCACTTT.